The text below deals with one TCR beta chain. What it binds is not known. These data belong to a study of T cell repertoires in cytomegalovirus infection. Each CDR3 protein is one row after TCRdb ran MiXCR on the reads. The table includes about 480,000 distinct CDR3 sequences, 30% to 40% detected once. V dropped 3 bases and J dropped 2; count of bases not matched to a gene: 3. Germline values: CDR1 SNHLY, CDR2 FYNNEI. The CDR3 contains 16 residues. The clonotype was recovered from a human donor in good health (CMV status not recorded). Some clones in this sample may be carry-over from other donors' samples. The rearrangement links TRBV2 to TRBJ2-1; 11 bases map to TRBD2. The sample in question was cultured PBMCs, obtained from culture after CMV antigen stimulation. CDR3 coding DNA: TGTGCCAGCAGTGATACTAGCGGGAGCCCCTACAATGAGCAGTTCTTC. It encodes CASSDTSGSPYNEQFF.